The clone carrying this TCR beta chain was found a few times. Its specificity is unknown. The TCR library protocol was used to attach unique molecular identifiers. These identifiers were attached to individual cDNA molecules. TCRdb called the 5' RACE reads again in MiXCR, with one record for every CDR3 protein. The data hold tens of thousands of distinct CDR3 sequences, with around 5.6% observed a single time. The sample belongs to a study of early T cells in non-severe SARS-CoV-2 infection. The V end was cut by 5 bases, the J end by 8 bases, with 17 bases between. The CDR3 extends over 14 amino acids. CDR1 and CDR2 from the germline V gene are SGHDT and YYEEEE. Study conclusions and caveats: Anti-spike CD8 responses were favored in VDJdb matching, and private and CD4 specificities were missed.

The sequenced sample consisted of whole blood. The clonotype comes from an adult who was a healthcare worker with PCR-confirmed SARS-CoV-2 infection or an uninfected control (not recorded which). The rearrangement links TRBV5-6 to TRBJ2-1; the D gene is possibly TRBD1 (6 bases). CDR3 sequence reads: CASRPGPGVDEQFF. CDR3 DNA sequence: TGTGCCAGCAGGCCGGGCCCAGGGGTAGATGAGCAGTTCTTC.